The 29 T cell receptor beta chains below were found in one sample sequenced in a study of blood T cells in healthy people across ages (dated by TCRdb to between 2015 and 2016). Receptors were amplified or captured by 5' RACE. Sequenced using an Illumina HiSeq 2500. A second about 6 to 11 cycle PCR used a sample-barcoded 5' primer and a J-beta primer mix. Starting from the raw public reads, TCRdb applied fastp trimming at Q25, assembled clones with MiXCR and retained in-frame beta chains. CDR3 protein duplicates are merged, each entry listing the most common genes and DNA. The sample contains around 1.5 million distinct CDR3 sequences, roughly 40% of them found a single time. Roughly 7.7% of the sample goes to the ten largest clones. Input material: blood. These receptors were collected from a woman aged 18-30 years in good health.

This clonotype was seen a handful of times. The V and J genes are TRBV5-1 and TRBJ1-6; 9 positions match TRBD1. With 4 bases clipped from V and 10 bases from J, the junction kept 12 bases outside the gene matches. Germline V CDR1 and CDR2: SGHRS, YFSETQ. The CDR3 consists of 16 residues. The CDR3 nucleotides read TGCGCCAGCAGCGGAACAGGGGGCGGGATTCAGTCACCCCTCCACTTT. Amino acid sequence: CASSGTGGGIQSPLHF.

A few counts support this clonotype. This sequence joins TRBV9 and TRBJ2-3; maybe TRBD2 (5 bases). V was clipped by 3 bases and J by 0 bases, with 14 bases between them. This CDR3 has 16 residues. From germline, CDR1 is SGDLS and CDR2 YYNGEE. This CDR3 reads CASSAYSGTSTDTQYF. The CDR3 DNA sequence: TGTGCCAGCAGCGCCTATTCGGGAACGAGCACAGATACGCAGTATTTT.

This clonotype appeared a few times. The rearrangement links TRBV5-1 to TRBJ1-1, with unresolved D. Germline V CDR1 and CDR2: SGHRS, YFSETQ. This CDR3 spans 17 amino acids. Trimming removed 3 bases at V and 1 base at J, with 19 bases between. The CDR3 DNA is TGCGCCAGCAGCTCCCCAGTCGAGGACTTTCAGAACACTGAAGCTTTCTTT. Translated, it gives CASSSPVEDFQNTEAFF.

A few counts support this clonotype. The rearrangement joins TRBV3-1 to TRBJ2-1, with a possible D match to TRBD1 (5 bases). Looked up from germline, CDR1 is LGHDT and CDR2 is YNNKEL (reference sequence). The CDR3 runs 17 residues. The V end lost 4 bases, the J end lost 8 bases, and 24 bases lay between the germline ends. Here the CDR3 DNA reads TGTGCCAGCAGCCGCGGAGTCCTCAGGGTATTTTCGTATGAGCAGTTCTTC. Protein: CASSRGVLRVFSYEQFF.

The chain is built from TRBV7-9 and TRBJ1-2; tentatively, D is TRBD1 (5 bases). CDR3 length: 16 residues. CDR1 is SEHNR and CDR2 is FQNEAQ in the germline V gene (reference sequence). V lost 0 bases and J lost 8, with 19 bases in between. CDR3 sequence (DNA): TGTGCCAGCAGCTTAGCGGTTATAGGTGGGGCGGAAGGCTACACCTTC. This encodes CASSLAVIGGAEGYTF.

Only a few counts were recorded for this clonotype. J is TRBJ2-6 and V is TRBV28; tentatively, D is TRBD2 (6 bases). V gave up 7 bases and J gave up 16 bases, with 20 bases separating them. Germline V gene sequence: CDR1 MDHEN, CDR2 SYDVKM. There are 13 residues in the CDR3. The CDR3 loop reads CASTSAREVWLTF. CDR3 DNA sequence: TGTGCCAGCACCTCTGCCAGGGAGGTTTGGCTGACTTTC.

This chain joins TRBV5-1 and TRBJ2-1, with 9 bases fitting TRBD1. The CDR3 is 15 amino acids. Unmatched junction bases numbered 6, after V lost 4 bases and J lost 4 bases. Germline CDR1 is SGHRS and CDR2 is YFSETQ. CDR3 in amino acids: CASSITGQGYNEQFF. Written as DNA, the CDR3 is TGCGCCAGCAGCATTACGGGACAGGGATACAATGAGCAGTTCTTC.

Only a few counts were recorded for this clonotype. The chain couples TRBV11-2 to TRBJ2-5, with D uncertain. Germline V CDR1 and CDR2: SGHAT, FQNNGV. The V end was cut by 5 bases, the J end by 5 bases, with 18 bases between. CDR3 length equals 15 residues. The CDR3 loop reads CASSPLAPSRETQYF. The CDR3 nucleotides read TGTGCCAGCAGCCCCTTGGCGCCTTCGCGGGAGACCCAGTACTTC.

The rearrangement uses TRBV12-3 or TRBV12-4 and TRBJ2-5, with TRBD2 as a possible D gene (6 bases). V was pared by 2 bases and J by 7 bases, with 14 bases between. The CDR3 contains 14 residues. CDR3 in DNA: TGTGCCAGCAGTTTAAGGCCCCTGGGGGGGACCCAGTACTTC. It codes for CASSLRPLGGTQYF.

Only a few counts were recorded for this clonotype. The rearrangement links TRBV20-1 to TRBJ1-2; 10 nucleotides match TRBD1. The germline V gene encodes CDR1 DFQATT and CDR2 SNEGSKA (reference sequence). Trimming cost V 6 bases and J 6 bases; bases outside gene matches: 1. CDR3 length: 11 residues. CDR3 sequence reads: CSAGQGNGYTF. The CDR3 coding sequence is TGCAGTGCGGGACAGGGGAATGGCTACACCTTC.

V usage is TRBV7-9 and J usage is TRBJ2-3, with 7 bases lining up with TRBD1. The CDR3 covers 16 residues. Germline lookup yields CDR1 SEHNR and CDR2 FQNEAQ (reference sequence). Unmatched junction bases numbered 8, after V lost 5 bases and J lost 0 bases. The CDR3 loop reads CASSIRTGVSTDTQYF. The CDR3, as DNA: TGTGCCAGCAGCATCCGGACAGGAGTTAGCACAGATACGCAGTATTTT.

The chain carries TRBV2 and TRBJ2-3, with D maybe TRBD2 (6 bases). Germline V CDR1 and CDR2: SNHLY, FYNNEI. The CDR3 consists of 15 residues. The germline V and J ends were trimmed by 7 bases and 0 bases, with 14 bases remaining between them. CDR3 residues: CASKTGLPSTDTQYF. The CDR3 DNA follows: TGTGCCAGCAAGACGGGACTTCCTAGCACAGATACGCAGTATTTT.

The rearrangement joins TRBV20-1 to TRBJ2-7; the D gene is possibly TRBD1 (5 bases). Germline V gives CDR1 DFQATT, CDR2 SNEGSKA (reference sequence). Between the trimmed V and J ends, which lost 6 bases and 7 bases, there was a span of 16 bases. This CDR3 contains 12 residues. CDR3 DNA: TGCAGTGCCCAGCTAGGGGTCGATGAGCAGTACTTC. Protein: CSAQLGVDEQYF.

This clonotype has a single count. The chain is built from TRBV27 and TRBJ1-2; TRBD1 agrees at 11 bases. Germline-derived CDR1 and CDR2 are MNHEY and SMNVEV (reference sequence). The ends lost 3 bases at V and 8 bases at J; junction bases unmatched: 8. This CDR3 is built from 15 residues. The DNA for the CDR3 is TGTGCCAGCAGTTTCGGGACAGGGGGTATAGAGGGCTACACCTTC. Its protein is CASSFGTGGIEGYTF.

The chain combines TRBV4-1 with TRBJ2-7, with TRBD2 identical over 13 bases. CDR3 length: 15 amino acids. Losses at the gene ends were 1 base for V and 12 bases for J; bases not matched to a gene: 9. Per germline, CDR1 MGHRA and CDR2 YSYEKL. As DNA, the CDR3 is TGCGCCAGCAGCCAAGTCGGACTAGCGGGAGAGACCCGGTACTTC. It encodes CASSQVGLAGETRYF.

This clonotype was detected many times. The chain is built from TRBV10-3 and TRBJ2-1; 9 bases agree with TRBD2. The CDR3 length is 13 residues. CDR1 ENHRY and CDR2 SYGVKD come from the germline V gene. V shed 7 bases and J 4 bases; nucleotides not matched to a gene: 2. Here the CDR3 DNA reads TGTGCCATCAAGGCGGGAGGGTACAATGAGCAGTTCTTC. This encodes CAIKAGGYNEQFF.

The V and J genes are TRBV29-1 and TRBJ2-3; TRBD1 or TRBD2 may be the D gene (5 bases each). Germline CDR1 SQVTM, CDR2 ANQGSEA. CDR3 size: 15 residues. V was shortened by 7 bases and J by 0 bases, with 17 bases between the two germline ends. In DNA form, the CDR3 reads TGCAGCGCTATGAGGGGTACGAGTAGCACAGATACGCAGTATTTT. It encodes CSAMRGTSSTDTQYF.

This clonotype was seen ten or more times. The gene calls are TRBV29-1 and TRBJ2-3; 11 positions match TRBD1. The CDR3 is made up of 13 amino acids. Germline CDR1 is SQVTM and CDR2 is ANQGSEA. V lost 8 bases and J lost 4; bases outside the gene matches: 5. The CDR3 DNA sequence: TGCAGCTTCCGGACAGGGGGCGCAGATACGCAGTATTTT. This codes for CSFRTGGADTQYF.

The chain uses TRBV11-2 and TRBJ2-6; TRBD2 aligns across 12 bases. In germline, CDR1 is SGHAT, CDR2 FQNNGV. The CDR3 contains 17 residues. The trim removed 8 bases at V and 2 bases at J, leaving 7 bases unmatched. The CDR3 reads CASAATSGSAGANVLTF. In DNA, the CDR3 is TGTGCCAGCGCTGCGACTAGCGGGAGTGCTGGGGCCAACGTCCTGACTTTC.

The chain uses TRBV28 and TRBJ2-7, with TRBD1 matching 11 bases. V trimming: 6 bases; J trimming: 6 bases; junction bases outside the gene matches: 13. The CDR3 runs 16 residues. Germline V lookup: CDR1 MDHEN, CDR2 SYDVKM. The CDR3 DNA sequence: TGTGCCAGCAGGTCCCCAGGGACAGGGGGTTCGGGCGAGCAGTACTTC. It yields the protein CASRSPGTGGSGEQYF. Full variable domain (outside the CDR3, taken from reference TRBV28 and TRBJ2-7): DVKVTQSSRYLVKRTGEKVFLECVQDMDHENMFWYRQDPGLGLRLIYFSYDVKMKEKGDIPEGYSVSREKKERFSLILESASTNQTSMYLCASRSPGTGGSGEQYFGPGTRLTVT.

This clonotype showed up just a few times. The rearrangement uses TRBV20-1 and TRBJ1-6; weak D call: TRBD1 (5 bases). Germline V lookup: CDR1 DFQATT, CDR2 SNEGSKA (reference sequence). The CDR3 sequence is 14 residues long. V was cut by 8 bases and J by 2 bases, with 13 bases left in between. The CDR3 DNA follows: TGCAGTAGGGGCGGGGGACCCTATAATTCACCCCTCCACTTT. Residues: CSRGGGPYNSPLHF.

This clonotype was counted between two and nine times. The genes are TRBV20-1 and TRBJ2-6; D is unclear. The CDR3 has 17 residues. The germline V and J ends were trimmed by 3 bases and 4 bases, with 19 bases remaining between them. Germline V lookup: CDR1 DFQATT, CDR2 SNEGSKA (reference sequence). The CDR3, as DNA: TGCAGTGCTAGGGATACGACGGCGCCGTGGGGGGCCAACGTCCTGACTTTC. This translates into CSARDTTAPWGANVLTF.

The CDR3 region has the DNA TGCGCCAGCAGCTTTTCTCAGGGGATGAACACTGAAGCTTTCTTT. This codes for CASSFSQGMNTEAFF. The V and J genes are TRBV5-1 and TRBJ1-1; a weak D match, TRBD1 (6 bases). CDR3 length equals 15 residues. V lost 2 bases and J 0 bases, leaving 11 bases between the germline ends. Germline loops: CDR1 SGHRS, CDR2 YFSETQ. Variable domain in full (rest from reference TRBV5-1 and TRBJ1-1): KAGVTQTPRYLIKTRGQQVTLSCSPISGHRSVSWYQQTPGQGLQFLFEYFSETQRNKGNFPGRFSGRQFSNSRSEMNVSTLELGDSALYLCASSFSQGMNTEAFFGQGTRLTVV.

This chain uses TRBV20-1 with TRBJ2-3, with a tentative D call TRBD1 (6 bases). Trimming took off 2 bases at V and 0 bases at J, with 9 bases between the two ends. CDR3 size: 14 residues. Germline assignment: CDR1 DFQATT and CDR2 SNEGSKA (reference sequence). CDR3 amino acids: CSARPGQSTDTQYF. The CDR3, as DNA: TGCAGTGCTAGACCGGGACAAAGCACAGATACGCAGTATTTT.

This clonotype was detected once. The J gene is TRBJ1-6, the V gene TRBV12-3 or TRBV12-4, with unresolved D. V dropped 6 bases and J dropped 13 bases, with 16 bases sitting between them. The CDR3 is made up of 13 amino acids. As DNA, the CDR3 is TGTGCCAGCAGGGTTCTGCCGGGTTGCCCCCTCCACTTT. This translates into CASRVLPGCPLHF.

This clonotype was picked up a small number of times. The chain links TRBV28 to TRBJ1-5, with a possible D match to TRBD1 (6 bases). CDR3 length: 15 amino acids. Trimming pared 6 bases from V and 3 bases from J, leaving 15 bases between. The germline CDR1 and CDR2 sequences are MDHEN and SYDVKM. The CDR3: CASRAVLGANQPQHF. CDR3 in DNA: TGTGCCAGCAGGGCCGTTTTGGGGGCCAATCAGCCCCAGCATTTT.

This clonotype was observed a handful of times. This chain uses TRBV29-1 with TRBJ1-2, with a possible D match to TRBD1 (5 bases). Deletions cut 4 bases from V and 3 bases from J, with 15 bases between. The V gene's germline CDR1 is SQVTM and CDR2 ANQGSEA. The CDR3 contains 14 residues. The CDR3 sequence: CSVVEGREDYGYTF. The CDR3 coding sequence is TGCAGCGTTGTCGAGGGGCGCGAGGACTATGGCTACACCTTC.

The chain recombines TRBV28 with TRBJ1-6; 9 bases line up with TRBD1. The germline CDR1 and CDR2 sequences are MDHEN and SYDVKM. The CDR3 has 17 amino acids. J lost 7 bases, V lost 4 bases, and 11 bases had no gene match. CDR3 coding DNA: TGTGCCAGCAGTTCCACTCGACAGGGGGGATGGAATTCACCCCTCCACTTT. Its protein product is CASSSTRQGGWNSPLHF. The full variable domain, in which reference TRBV28 and TRBJ1-6 provide the parts outside the CDR3, is DVKVTQSSRYLVKRTGEKVFLECVQDMDHENMFWYRQDPGLGLRLIYFSYDVKMKEKGDIPEGYSVSREKKERFSLILESASTNQTSMYLCASSSTRQGGWNSPLHFGNGTRLTVT.

The rearrangement links TRBV5-1 to TRBJ2-1, with TRBD2 matching over 12 bases. Unmatched junction bases numbered 13, after V lost 4 bases and J lost 5 bases. Germline lookup yields CDR1 SGHRS and CDR2 YFSETQ. There are 18 residues in the CDR3. CDR3: CASSPRTSGNLINNEQFF. CDR3 coding DNA: TGCGCCAGCAGCCCCCGGACTAGCGGGAATCTGATTAACAATGAGCAGTTCTTC.